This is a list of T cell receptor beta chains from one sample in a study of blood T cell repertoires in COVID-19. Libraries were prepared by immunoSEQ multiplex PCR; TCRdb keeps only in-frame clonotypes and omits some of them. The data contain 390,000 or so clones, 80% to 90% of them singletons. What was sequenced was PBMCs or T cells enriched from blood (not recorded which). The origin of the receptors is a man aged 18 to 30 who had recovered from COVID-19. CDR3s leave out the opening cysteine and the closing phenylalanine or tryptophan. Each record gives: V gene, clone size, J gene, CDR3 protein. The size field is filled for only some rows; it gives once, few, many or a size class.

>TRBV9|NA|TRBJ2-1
ASSSGTISYNEQF
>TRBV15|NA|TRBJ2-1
ATSRDKGLAAYNEQF
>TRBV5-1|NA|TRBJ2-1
ATLREPGDNEQF
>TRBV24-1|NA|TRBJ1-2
ATSDGAGAGYT
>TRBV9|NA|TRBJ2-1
ASSVGAGGVGNEQF
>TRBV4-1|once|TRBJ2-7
ASSQDPASASYEQY
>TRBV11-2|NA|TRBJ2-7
ASSLEEAGGYYEQY
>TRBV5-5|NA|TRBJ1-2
ASSLGPYGYT
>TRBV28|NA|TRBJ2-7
ASSDRYYEQY
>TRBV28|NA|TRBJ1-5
ASSPLTKPQH
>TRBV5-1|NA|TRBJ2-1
ASSLVASTYNEQF
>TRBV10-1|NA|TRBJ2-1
ASSERDYSNEQF
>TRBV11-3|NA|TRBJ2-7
ASSLRDSNIYEQY
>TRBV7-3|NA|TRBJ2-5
ASSFGGAGSETQY
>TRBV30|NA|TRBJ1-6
AWSVYSAGRNRDSPLH
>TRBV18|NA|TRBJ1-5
ASSPRYSNQPQH
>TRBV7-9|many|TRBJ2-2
ASKWFEAGELF
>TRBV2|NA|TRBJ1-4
ASSEQGSQEKLF
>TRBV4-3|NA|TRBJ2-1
ASSGLAGGRSSYNEQF
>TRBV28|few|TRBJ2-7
ASSLIQGNYEQY
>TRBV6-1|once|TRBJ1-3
ASSEASGSGNTIY